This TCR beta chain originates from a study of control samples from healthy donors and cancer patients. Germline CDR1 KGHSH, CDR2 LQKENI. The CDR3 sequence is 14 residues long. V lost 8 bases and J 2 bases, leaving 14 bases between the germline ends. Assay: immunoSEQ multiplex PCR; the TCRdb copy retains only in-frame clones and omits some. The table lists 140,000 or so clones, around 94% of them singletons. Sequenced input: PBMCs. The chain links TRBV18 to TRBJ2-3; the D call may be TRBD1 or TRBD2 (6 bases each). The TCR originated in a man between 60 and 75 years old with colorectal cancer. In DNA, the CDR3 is TGTGCCAGCAGGGGGGACACCTTCACAGATACGCAGTATTTT. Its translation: CASRGDTFTDTQYF.